This is a list of T cell receptor beta chains from one sample in a study of Graves' ophthalmopathy and Graves' hyperthyroidism. TCRdb redid the calling of the multiplex PCR reads with MiXCR, one entry per CDR3 protein. The table records hundreds of thousands of distinct CDR3 sequences, about 20% of them present only once. The sample comprised peripheral blood. Source of these receptors: a woman younger than 30 with stable Graves' hyperthyroidism. Some clones in this sample may be carry-over from other donors' samples. The CDR3 runs from the conserved cysteine through the conserved F or W. The order of the fields is V gene, D gene, clone size, J gene, CDR3 DNA, CDR3 protein. The D gene is left open where the match is weak. Clone size is not always given. Where it is, it says once, few, many or a class for expanded clones.

>TRBV20-1|-|-|TRBJ2-7
TGCAGTGCTTCGGGAACGGGGGGCCTAGTCAACGAGCAGTACTTC
CSASGTGGLVNEQYF
>TRBV12-3/TRBV12-4|-|few|TRBJ2-6
TGTGCCAGCCGAGAGGGCAGCGTTGGCTCTGGGGCCAACGTCCTGACTTTC
CASREGSVGSGANVLTF
>TRBV4-3|TRBD1|-|TRBJ2-7
TGCGCCAGCAGCCAATATTACCGGGACAGGGGAAACTTC
CASSQYYRDRGNF
>TRBV7-8|TRBD2|many|TRBJ2-7
TGTGCCAGCAGCCCACTAGCGGGAGGGCCTATCTACGAGCAGTACTTC
CASSPLAGGPIYEQYF
>TRBV10-3|TRBD1|few|TRBJ2-7
TGTGCCATCAGTGAGTCGACAGGGGGCGGGTACGAGCAGTACTTC
CAISESTGGGYEQYF
>TRBV30|-|-|TRBJ1-1
TGTGCCTGGACTATCGGGCAGGGCGGCACTGAAGCTTTCTTT
CAWTIGQGGTEAFF
>TRBV28|-|many|TRBJ2-7
TGTGCCAGCAGCAGACCTGGCTACGAGCAGTACTTC
CASSRPGYEQYF
>TRBV11-2|TRBD2|-|TRBJ2-2
TGTGCCAGCAGACCGGGACTAGCCTATATTCTGAACACCGGGGAGCTGTTTTTT
CASRPGLAYILNTGELFF
>TRBV11-2|TRBD2|-|TRBJ2-5
TGTGCCAGCAGCACCAGGACTAGCGGGGGGGTTGAGACCCAGTACTTC
CASSTRTSGGVETQYF
>TRBV12-3/TRBV12-4|-|few|TRBJ1-1
TGTGCCAGCAGTTCCTGGGACGTGAACACTGAAGCTTTCTTT
CASSSWDVNTEAFF
>TRBV7-6|TRBD1|many|TRBJ2-5
TGTGCCAGCCAGGACAGGGAGTACCAAGAGACCCAGTACTTC
CASQDREYQETQYF
>TRBV5-1|TRBD1|-|TRBJ2-7
TGCGCCAGCAGGGGGACAGTAACCTACGAGCAGTACTTC
CASRGTVTYEQYF
>TRBV12-3/TRBV12-4|-|-|TRBJ2-5
TGTGCCAGCAGTTTAGATGGTCGGACTTACCAGTACTTC
CASSLDGRTYQYF
>TRBV6-2/TRBV6-3|TRBD1|many|TRBJ1-6
TGTGCCAGCAGAGGGGACAGCTCACCCCTCCACTTT
CASRGDSSPLHF
>TRBV19|TRBD1|few|TRBJ1-2
TGTGCCAGTCGCAGGGGGGACTATGGCTACACCTTC
CASRRGDYGYTF
>TRBV15|TRBD1|many|TRBJ1-5
TGTGCCACCAGCAAAACTTTGACAGGGAACAATCAGCCCCAGCATTTT
CATSKTLTGNNQPQHF
>TRBV5-1|-|many|TRBJ1-5
TGCGCCAGCAGCTTGGGGGACACAGGGAATCAGCCCCAGCATTTT
CASSLGDTGNQPQHF
>TRBV7-2|-|many|TRBJ1-2
TGTGCCAGCAGCTTACGGACAAGCTATGGCTACACCTTC
CASSLRTSYGYTF
>TRBV30|-|-|TRBJ1-5
TGTGCCTGGGGCGGGGATCAGCCCCAGCATTTT
CAWGGDQPQHF
>TRBV2|-|many|TRBJ1-5
TGTGCCACCACACGGGATAGCAATCAGCCCCAGCATTTT
CATTRDSNQPQHF
>TRBV20-1|TRBD1|many|TRBJ1-1
TGCAGTGCTAGAGATCCCAGGACAGGGGGGAACACTGAAGCTTTCTTT
CSARDPRTGGNTEAFF
>TRBV11-2|TRBD1|many|TRBJ1-2
TGTGCCTCGGGACAGAACTATGGCTACACCTTC
CASGQNYGYTF
>TRBV2|TRBD1|many|TRBJ1-2
TGTGCCAGCAGAACAGGGGATGGAGGCGGCTACACCTTC
CASRTGDGGGYTF
>TRBV6-1|-|-|TRBJ1-2
TGTGCCAGCAGTACCTCAGCGGGTGGTGGCTATGGCTACACCTTC
CASSTSAGGGYGYTF
>TRBV5-1|-|many|TRBJ1-5
TGCGCCAGCAGCCCGTCGGAGGGGGGGCATCAGCCCCAGCATTTT
CASSPSEGGHQPQHF
>TRBV12-3/TRBV12-4|-|many|TRBJ2-5
TGTGCCAGCAGTTTAGGGGCAGGAGCCCAAGAGACCCAGTACTTC
CASSLGAGAQETQYF
>TRBV15|-|many|TRBJ1-1
TGTGCCACCAGCAGAGGCGACAGTCAGGAAGCTTTCTTT
CATSRGDSQEAFF
>TRBV12-3/TRBV12-4|-|-|TRBJ2-7
TGTGCCAGCAGTTTAGACGGGGGGCAGGACGAGCAGTACTTC
CASSLDGGQDEQYF
>TRBV6-1|-|few|TRBJ2-7
TGTGCCAGCGAAGAGCTTGTATTCCCCTACGAGCAGTACTTC
CASEELVFPYEQYF
>TRBV18|-|-|TRBJ1-5
TGTGCCAGCCGGAACGACACCAATCAGCCCCAGCATTTT
CASRNDTNQPQHF
>TRBV27|-|few|TRBJ1-2
TGTGCCAGCAGTTTAGGGGTTCACGGTGGCTACACCTTC
CASSLGVHGGYTF
>TRBV11-1|TRBD2|many|TRBJ2-7
TGTGCCAGCGGCCCGAGGCGGGAGGGCCTGGACGAGCAGTACTTC
CASGPRREGLDEQYF
>TRBV5-1|-|many|TRBJ2-7
TGCGCCAGCAGCTTGGCCGTCTCAGGGCGCGAGCAGTACTTC
CASSLAVSGREQYF
>TRBV28|TRBD1|-|TRBJ2-5
TGTGCCAGCAGTTTCGGGCCCGGGACAGGGGGTGAAGAGACCCAGTACTTC
CASSFGPGTGGEETQYF
>TRBV2|TRBD1|many|TRBJ1-5
TGTGCCAGCAGTGATCAGGGGGCCAGTCAGCCCCAGCATTTT
CASSDQGASQPQHF
>TRBV11-2|TRBD2|many|TRBJ2-2
TGTACCAGCAGCCAAGTAGCGGGCAGGAACACCGGGGAGCTGTTTTTT
CTSSQVAGRNTGELFF
>TRBV19|TRBD2|few|TRBJ2-3
TGTGCCAGTAGTATAGAGGGGCAGCTAGCGGTAGATACGCAGTATTTT
CASSIEGQLAVDTQYF